This TCR beta chain was obtained from a study of cytomegalovirus exposure and HLA in healthy donors. The study's findings and limits: Most sequenced TCRs were rare (though some public TCRs occurred in many donors). TCR beta chain V- and J-gene trimming was linked, in a later analysis, to a missense variant in DCLRE1C.

PCR was performed using 60 Vbeta and 13 Jbeta primers. Some clones are missing from TCRdb's copy, which holds only in-frame ones; the method was immunoSEQ multiplex PCR. The sample includes 200,000 to 250,000 clones, 80% to 90% of them seen just once. The CDR3 is 14 residues long. CDR1 is SGHDT, CDR2 YYEEEE, per germline. After removal of 8 bases from V and 0 bases from J, the junction contained 8 bases not matched to a gene. To note about this clone: Its target is not known.

The TCR originated in a young woman in good health and CMV-seronegative. The sample comprised PBMCs. This chain joins TRBV5-6 and TRBJ2-7; 7 nucleotides line up with TRBD1. The CDR3 region is CASFRGRGSYEQYF. CDR3 DNA: TGTGCCAGTTTCAGGGGGAGAGGCTCCTACGAGCAGTACTTC.